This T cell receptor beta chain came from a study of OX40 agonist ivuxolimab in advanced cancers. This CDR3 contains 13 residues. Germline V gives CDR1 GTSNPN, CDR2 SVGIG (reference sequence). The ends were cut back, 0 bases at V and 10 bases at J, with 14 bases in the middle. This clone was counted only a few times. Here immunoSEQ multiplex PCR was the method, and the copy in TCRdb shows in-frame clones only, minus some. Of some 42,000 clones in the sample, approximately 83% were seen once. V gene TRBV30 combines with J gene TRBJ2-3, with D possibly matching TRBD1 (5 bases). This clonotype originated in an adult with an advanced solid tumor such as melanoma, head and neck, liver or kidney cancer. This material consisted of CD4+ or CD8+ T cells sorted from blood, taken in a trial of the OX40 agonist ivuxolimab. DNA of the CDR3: TGTGCCTGGAGTGTGCAGGGAAGGTCGGCGCAGTATTTT. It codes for CAWSVQGRSAQYF. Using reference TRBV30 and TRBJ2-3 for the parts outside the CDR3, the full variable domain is SQTIHQWPATLVQPVGSPLSLECTVEGTSNPNLYWYRQAAGRGLQLLFYSVGIGQISSEVPQNLSASRPQDRQFILSSKKLLLSDSGFYLCAWSVQGRSAQYFGPGTRLTVL.